The next 8 T cell receptor beta chains were all read from a single sample in a study of multiple sclerosis patients with progressive multifocal leukoencephalopathy. TCRdb keeps only in-frame clones here, not all; method: immunoSEQ multiplex PCR. The table lists 25,000 to 35,000 clones, 88% of them singletons. The time point here: before natalizumab initiation. The sample consisted of PBMCs. The receptors here all came from a human donor with multiple sclerosis.

This clone has just a few counts. The chain employs TRBV4-3 and TRBJ1-5, with D possibly matching TRBD1 (6 bases). Between the trimmed V and J ends, which lost 0 bases and 1 base, there was a span of 16 bases. This CDR3 has 18 amino acids. CDR1 LGHNA and CDR2 YSLEER come from the germline V gene. CDR3 nucleotide sequence: TGCGCCAGCAGCCAAGATCCACAGACACAGGGCAGCAATCAGCCCCAGCATTTT. It encodes CASSQDPQTQGSNQPQHF.

The J gene is TRBJ2-5, the V gene TRBV11-2; a weak D match, TRBD1 (6 bases). The J call is uncertain, as TRBJ2-7 better fits the DNA end. Germline V lookup: CDR1 SGHAT, CDR2 FQNNGV. The CDR3 spans 15 residues. The DNA for the CDR3 is TGTGCCAGCAGCTTATCCCGGGACACCTACTACGAGCAGTACTTC. It translates to CASSLSRDTYYEQYF.

This chain connects TRBV12-5 to TRBJ2-3; D might be TRBD1 (6 bases). Trimming cost V 4 bases and J 8 bases, with 22 bases left between them. Germline V gives CDR1 LGHNT, CDR2 FRNRAP. This CDR3 is 16 amino acids long. The CDR3: CASGSPLTGTRGTQYF. The CDR3 nucleotides read TGTGCTAGTGGTTCGCCCCTGACAGGTACGAGAGGTACGCAGTATTTT.

The V call is TRBV4-2, the J call TRBJ2-5; 7 positions agree with TRBD1. V dropped 1 base and J dropped 5; count of bases not matched to a gene: 10. This CDR3 spans 16 amino acids. Germline assignment: CDR1 LGHNA and CDR2 YNFKEQ. This CDR3 is CASSQAPKTGSETQYF. Here the CDR3 DNA reads TGTGCCAGCAGCCAAGCCCCTAAGACAGGGTCCGAGACCCAGTACTTC.

The chain is built from TRBV6-5 and TRBJ2-2, with D possibly matching TRBD2 (6 bases). V lost 4 bases and J lost 9, with 15 bases in between. The CDR3 consists of 14 residues. Germline V CDR1 and CDR2: MNHEY, SVGAGI. The DNA for the CDR3 is TGTGCCAGCAGTTCCCTCAAGGGGAGGAGGGAGCTGTTTTTT. This codes for CASSSLKGRRELFF.

The chain uses TRBV7-2 and TRBJ1-5, with no clear D. V lost 2 bases and J lost 0, with 11 bases in between. Germline CDR1 and CDR2: SGHTA and FQGNSA. This CDR3 is 16 amino acids long. CDR3 DNA sequence: TGTGCCAGCAGCTTAACGGGTGGTCCTAGCAATCAGCCCCAGCATTTT. Translating it yields CASSLTGGPSNQPQHF.

The V gene is TRBV9, the J gene TRBJ1-4, with D possibly being TRBD1 (5 bases). CDR1 and CDR2 (germline): SGDLS, YYNGEE. The CDR3 covers 13 residues. V shed 0 bases and J shed 10 bases, with 10 bases lying between them. CDR3 nucleotide sequence: TGTGCCAGCAGCGTAGACGGGGGGAGAAAACTGTTTTTT. Amino acids: CASSVDGGRKLFF.

V and J are TRBV9 and TRBJ2-1, with 7 nucleotides matching TRBD1. There are 16 residues in the CDR3. Trimming cost V 3 bases and J 0 bases; bases outside gene matches: 6. The germline V gene has CDR1 SGDLS and CDR2 YYNGEE. The CDR3 coding sequence is TGTGCCAGCAGCGACCGGACAGGTCGCTCCTACAATGAGCAGTTCTTC. It translates to CASSDRTGRSYNEQFF.